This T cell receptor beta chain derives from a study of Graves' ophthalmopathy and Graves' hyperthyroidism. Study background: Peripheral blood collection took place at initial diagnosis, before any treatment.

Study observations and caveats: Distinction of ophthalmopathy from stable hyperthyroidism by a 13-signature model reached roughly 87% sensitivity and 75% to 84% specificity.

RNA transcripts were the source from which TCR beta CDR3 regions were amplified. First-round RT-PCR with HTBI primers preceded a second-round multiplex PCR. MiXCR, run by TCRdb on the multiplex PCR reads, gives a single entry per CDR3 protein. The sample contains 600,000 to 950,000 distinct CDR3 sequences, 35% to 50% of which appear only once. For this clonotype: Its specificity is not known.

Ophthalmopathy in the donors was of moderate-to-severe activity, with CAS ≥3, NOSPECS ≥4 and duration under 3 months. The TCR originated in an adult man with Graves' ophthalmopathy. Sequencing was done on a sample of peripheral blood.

The CDR3 here is CASTTGLHEQYF. Here the CDR3 DNA reads TGTGCCAGCACGACAGGGCTCCACGAGCAGTACTTC. The chain is built from TRBV10-3 and TRBJ2-7; the match to TRBD1 covers 7 bases. V lost 10 bases to trimming and J lost 5 bases; unmatched junction nucleotides: 8. The CDR3 is 12 amino acids. Germline V gene lookup returns CDR1 ENHRY and CDR2 SYGVKD.